The present T cell receptor beta chain was sequenced within a study of blood T cell repertoires in COVID-19. Across the whole study: The United States, Italy and Spain were the sources of the acute and convalescent COVID-19 samples. From T cells, B-cell-depleted T cells, or PBMCs came the material, which was cDNA or gDNA.

Germline CDR1 SNHLY, CDR2 FYNNEI. The V gene end was trimmed by 1 base and the J gene end by 7 bases; junction bases not matched to a gene: 9. The CDR3 sequence is 16 residues long. How the authors handled the data: Counts of nucleated cells, estimated from reference gene primer amplification, were obtained. Sequencing used immunoSEQ multiplex PCR; TCRdb keeps in-frame clones, though not all of them. That table furnishes V, J and clone size, whereas the DNA furnished D and trimming. The profile shows tens of thousands of clones, about 79% of them singletons. Sequencing was carried out using peripheral blood. The sequence came from a woman in her sixties or seventies with acute or convalescent COVID-19. The chain has TRBV2 and TRBJ1-2; 10 bases align to TRBD1. The CDR3 bases are TGTGCCAGCAGTGAAGTTAAATTGGGACAGGGGTTTGGCTACACCTTC. Amino acids: CASSEVKLGQGFGYTF.